This T cell receptor (beta chain) emerged from a study of cytomegalovirus exposure and HLA in healthy donors. Study-wide context: Unique TCRs numbering approximately 80 million, obtained from HLA-typed donors, made up an early data release.

60 Vbeta and 13 Jbeta primers were used in PCR. The authors' processing: Later, 80 million or so unique TCR beta chains were counted in an analysis, and roughly 11 million of them were shared. Some clones are missing from TCRdb's copy, which holds only in-frame ones; the method was immunoSEQ multiplex PCR. V and J calls and clone size come straight from that table; D and trimming were deduced from the DNA. Among approximately 98,000 clones listed, 70% to 80% were seen once. The CDR3 extends over 13 amino acids. V gave up 0 bases and J gave up 5 bases, with 8 bases separating them. Germline V CDR1 and CDR2: SEHNR, FQNEAQ (reference sequence). A word on this clone: Its target is unknown.

Findings and caveats of the study: HLA allele associations emerged for around 15,000 TCR beta sequences in a later analysis, at 0.05 false discovery rate.

Material for sequencing was PBMCs. The V call is TRBV7-9, the J call TRBJ2-7; no reliable D call. This TCR was recovered from a man between 18 and 29 years old in good health and CMV-seropositive. Here the CDR3 DNA reads TGTGCCAGCAGCTTAGCGCCACTAAACGAGCAGTACTTC. Translated, it gives CASSLAPLNEQYF.